In its sample, the clone carrying this T cell receptor (beta chain) was seen a few times. This CDR3 region has 12 residues. V was trimmed by 5 bases and J by 3 bases, leaving 5 bases between them. Germline V gene data show CDR1 as MDHEN and CDR2 as SYDVKM. The sample belongs to a study of blood T cell repertoires in COVID-19. Assay: immunoSEQ multiplex PCR; the TCRdb copy retains only in-frame clones and omits some. Seen here are some 83,000 clones, about four fifths observed once, and the top ten hold 44%. This TCR came from a man older than 75 with acute or convalescent COVID-19. The chain is built from TRBV28 and TRBJ2-1; D remains ambiguous. Sequencing used peripheral blood. As DNA, the CDR3 is TGTGCCAGCAGTCTCTACTACAATGAGCAGTTCTTC. This translates into CASSLYYNEQFF.